This T cell receptor (beta chain) was sequenced during a study of T cells in localized non-small cell lung cancer. General study findings and limits: Of the tissues analyzed, uninvolved adjacent lung showed maximal T cell clonality, greater than tumor. Appearance in adjacent lung was seen for a median about 58 of the top 100 tumor clones. Elevated circulating T cell density in blood was associated with longer overall survival. Investigators sequenced only a single tumor region, leaving heterogeneity possible.

The count of this clone is one. Its antigen is unidentified. Clones were read by immunoSEQ multiplex PCR, and TCRdb kept only the in-frame ones, dropping some. Of about 9,000 clones listed, roughly nine tenths are singletons. The germline CDR1 and CDR2 sequences are MNHNS and SASEGT. The CDR3 sequence is 14 residues long. V dropped 3 bases and J dropped 8; count of bases not matched to a gene: 9. The TCR was taken from a woman aged 40-69 years with stage I squamous cell lung carcinoma. The genes are TRBV6-1 and TRBJ1-2; 7 positions agree with TRBD1. Sequencing used peripheral blood, obtained before any cancer treatment. For the CDR3, the DNA is TGTGCCAGCAGTGAGGTGAGGGGGCTAGAAGGCTACACCTTC. Residues: CASSEVRGLEGYTF.